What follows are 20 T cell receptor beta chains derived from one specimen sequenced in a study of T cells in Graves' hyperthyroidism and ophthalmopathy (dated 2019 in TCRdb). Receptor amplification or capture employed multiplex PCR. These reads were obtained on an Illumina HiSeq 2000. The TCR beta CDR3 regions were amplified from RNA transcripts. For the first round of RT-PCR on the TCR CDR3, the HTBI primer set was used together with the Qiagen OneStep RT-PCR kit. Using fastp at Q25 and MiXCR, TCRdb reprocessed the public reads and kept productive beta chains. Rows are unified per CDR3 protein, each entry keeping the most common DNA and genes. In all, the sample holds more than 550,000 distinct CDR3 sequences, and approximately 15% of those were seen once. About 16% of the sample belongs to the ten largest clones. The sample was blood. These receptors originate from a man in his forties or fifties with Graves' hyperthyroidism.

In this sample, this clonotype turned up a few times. The CDR3 DNA follows: TGTGCCAGCAGCTTTAAAAGGGAATCTGAAGCTTTCTTT. Translated, it gives CASSFKRESEAFF. The chain uses TRBV11-2 and TRBJ1-1; no definite D call. The V gene lost 3 bases and the J gene lost 6 bases, with 11 bases spanning the gap. Germline CDR1 SGHAT, CDR2 FQNNGV. The CDR3 totals 13 residues. The full variable domain, its missing parts supplied by reference TRBV11-2 and TRBJ1-1, is EAGVAQSPRYKIIEKRQSVAFWCNPISGHATLYWYQQILGQGPKLLIQFQNNGVVDDSQLPKDRFSAERLKGVDSTLKIQPAKLEDSAVYLCASSFKRESEAFFGQGTRLTVV.

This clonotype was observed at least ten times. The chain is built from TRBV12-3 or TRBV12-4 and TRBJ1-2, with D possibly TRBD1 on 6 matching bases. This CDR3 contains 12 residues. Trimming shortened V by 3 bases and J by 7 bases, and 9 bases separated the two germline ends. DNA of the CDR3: TGTGCCAGCAGTTTCAGGGGATCTGGCTACACCTTC. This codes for CASSFRGSGYTF.

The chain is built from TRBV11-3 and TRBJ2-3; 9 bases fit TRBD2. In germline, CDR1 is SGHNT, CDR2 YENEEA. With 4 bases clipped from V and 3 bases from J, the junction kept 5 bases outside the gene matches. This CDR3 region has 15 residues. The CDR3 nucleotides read TGTGCCAGCAGCTGGAAGACTAGCGGAACAGATACGCAGTATTTT. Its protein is CASSWKTSGTDTQYF.

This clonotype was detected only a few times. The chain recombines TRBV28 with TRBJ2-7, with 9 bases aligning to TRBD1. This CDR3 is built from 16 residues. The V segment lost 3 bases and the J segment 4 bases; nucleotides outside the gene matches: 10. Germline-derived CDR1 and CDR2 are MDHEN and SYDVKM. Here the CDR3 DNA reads TGTGCCAGCAGTTTCTCTTCCGGGACAGGGATTTACGAGCAGTACTTC. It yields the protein CASSFSSGTGIYEQYF.

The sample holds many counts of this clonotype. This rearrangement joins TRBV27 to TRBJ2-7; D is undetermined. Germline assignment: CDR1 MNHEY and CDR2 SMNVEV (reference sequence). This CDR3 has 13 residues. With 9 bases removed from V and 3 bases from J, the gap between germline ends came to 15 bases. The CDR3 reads CARPGRADYEQYF. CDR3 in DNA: TGTGCCAGACCGGGTCGGGCGGACTACGAGCAGTACTTC.

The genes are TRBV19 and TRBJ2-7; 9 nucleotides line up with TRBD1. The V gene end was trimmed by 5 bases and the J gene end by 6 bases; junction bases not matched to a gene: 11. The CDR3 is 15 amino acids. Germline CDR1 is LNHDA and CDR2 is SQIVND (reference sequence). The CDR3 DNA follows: TGTGCCAGTAGTCAAGGCCGGGACAGGGTTTTCGAGCAGTACTTC. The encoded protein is CASSQGRDRVFEQYF.

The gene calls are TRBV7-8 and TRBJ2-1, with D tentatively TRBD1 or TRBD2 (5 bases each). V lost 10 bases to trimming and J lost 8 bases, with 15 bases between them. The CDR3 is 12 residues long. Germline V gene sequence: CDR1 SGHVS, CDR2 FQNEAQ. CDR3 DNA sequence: TGTGCCACGAATGGGGGACGTCATGAGCAGTTCTTC. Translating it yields CATNGGRHEQFF.

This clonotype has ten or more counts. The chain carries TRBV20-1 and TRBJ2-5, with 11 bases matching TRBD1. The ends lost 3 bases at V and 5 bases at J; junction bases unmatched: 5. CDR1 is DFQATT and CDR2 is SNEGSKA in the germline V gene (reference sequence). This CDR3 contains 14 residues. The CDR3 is CSASRTGGLETQYF. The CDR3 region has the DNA TGCAGTGCTAGTAGGACAGGGGGCCTGGAGACCCAGTACTTC.

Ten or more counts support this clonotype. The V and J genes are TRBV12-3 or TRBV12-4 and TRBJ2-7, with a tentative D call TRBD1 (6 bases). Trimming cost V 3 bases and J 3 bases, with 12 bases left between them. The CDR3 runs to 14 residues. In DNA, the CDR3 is TGTGCCAGCAGTTTGGACAGCCGGGACTACGAGCAGTACTTC. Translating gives CASSLDSRDYEQYF.

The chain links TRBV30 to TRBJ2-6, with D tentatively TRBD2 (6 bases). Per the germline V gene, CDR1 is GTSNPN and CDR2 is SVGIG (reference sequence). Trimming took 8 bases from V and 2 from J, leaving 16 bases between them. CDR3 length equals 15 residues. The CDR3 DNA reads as TGTGCCCGTAATGGAGGGCCTGCTGGGGCCAACGTCCTGACTTTC. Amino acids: CARNGGPAGANVLTF. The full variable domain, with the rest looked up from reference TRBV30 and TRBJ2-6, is SQTIHQWPATLVQPVGSPLSLECTVEGTSNPNLYWYRQAAGRGLQLLFYSVGIGQISSEVPQNLSASRPQDRQFILSSKKLLLSDSGFYLCARNGGPAGANVLTFGAGSRLTVL.

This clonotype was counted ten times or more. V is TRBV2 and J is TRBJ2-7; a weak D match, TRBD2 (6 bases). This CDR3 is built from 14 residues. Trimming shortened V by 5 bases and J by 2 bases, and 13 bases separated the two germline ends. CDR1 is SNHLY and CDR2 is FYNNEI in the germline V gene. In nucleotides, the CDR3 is TGTGCCAGCAGTTCCCAACTAGCAACCTACGAGCAGTACTTC. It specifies CASSSQLATYEQYF.

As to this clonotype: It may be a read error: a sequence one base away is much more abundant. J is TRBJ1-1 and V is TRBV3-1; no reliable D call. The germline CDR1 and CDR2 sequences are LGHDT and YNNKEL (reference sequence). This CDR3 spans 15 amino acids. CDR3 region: CASSQEPIMNTETFF. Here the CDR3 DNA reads TGTGCCAGCAGCCAAGAGCCGATCATGAACACTGAAACTTTCTTT.

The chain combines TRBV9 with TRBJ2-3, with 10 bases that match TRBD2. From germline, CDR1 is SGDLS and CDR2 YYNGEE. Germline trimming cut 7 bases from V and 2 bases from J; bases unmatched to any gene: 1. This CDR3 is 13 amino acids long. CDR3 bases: TGTGCCAGCGGACTAGCGGACACAGATACGCAGTATTTT. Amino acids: CASGLADTDTQYF.

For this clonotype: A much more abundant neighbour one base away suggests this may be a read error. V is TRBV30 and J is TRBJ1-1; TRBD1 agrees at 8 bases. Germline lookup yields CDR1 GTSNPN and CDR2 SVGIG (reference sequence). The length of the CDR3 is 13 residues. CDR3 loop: CAWTRTGHTESFF. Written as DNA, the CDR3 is TGTGCCTGGACGCGGACAGGGCACACTGAATCTTTCTTT. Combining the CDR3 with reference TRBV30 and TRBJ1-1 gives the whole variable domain SQTIHQWPATLVQPVGSPLSLECTVEGTSNPNLYWYRQAAGRGLQLLFYSVGIGQISSEVPQNLSASRPQDRQFILSSKKLLLSDSGFYLCAWTRTGHTESFFGQGTRLTVV.

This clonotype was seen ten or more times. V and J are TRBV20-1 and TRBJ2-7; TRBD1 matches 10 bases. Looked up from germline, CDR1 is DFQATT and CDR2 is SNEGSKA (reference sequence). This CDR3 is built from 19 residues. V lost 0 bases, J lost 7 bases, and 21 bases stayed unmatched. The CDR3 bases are TGCAGTGCTAGAGATCGGGGGACAGGGGCTTCCGACTGGCTTGGGGAGCAGTACTTC. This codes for CSARDRGTGASDWLGEQYF.

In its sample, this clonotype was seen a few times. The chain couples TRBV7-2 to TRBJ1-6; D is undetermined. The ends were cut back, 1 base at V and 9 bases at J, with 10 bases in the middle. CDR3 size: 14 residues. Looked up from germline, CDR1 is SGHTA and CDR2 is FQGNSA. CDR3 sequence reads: CASSLGTPVSPLHF. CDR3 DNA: TGTGCCAGCAGCTTAGGGACCCCCGTTTCACCCCTCCACTTT.

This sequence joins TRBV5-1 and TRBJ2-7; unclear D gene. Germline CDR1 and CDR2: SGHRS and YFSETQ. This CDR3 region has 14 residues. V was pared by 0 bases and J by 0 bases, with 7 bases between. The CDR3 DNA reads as TGCGCCAGCAGCTTGGTTGGGGACTCCTACGAGCAGTACTTC. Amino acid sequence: CASSLVGDSYEQYF.

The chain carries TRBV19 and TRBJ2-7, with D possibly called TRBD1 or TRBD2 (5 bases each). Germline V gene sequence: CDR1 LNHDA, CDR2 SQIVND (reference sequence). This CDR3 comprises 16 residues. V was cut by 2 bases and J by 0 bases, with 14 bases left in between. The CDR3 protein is CASSIRGGRSSYEQYF. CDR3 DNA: TGTGCCAGTAGTATACGGGGCGGCCGGAGCTCCTACGAGCAGTACTTC.

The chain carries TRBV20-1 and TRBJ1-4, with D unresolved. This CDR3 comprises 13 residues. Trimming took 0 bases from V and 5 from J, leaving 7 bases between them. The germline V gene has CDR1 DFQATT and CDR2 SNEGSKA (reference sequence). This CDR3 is CSAREQKNEKLFF. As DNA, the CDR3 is TGCAGTGCTAGAGAACAGAAGAATGAAAAACTGTTTTTT.

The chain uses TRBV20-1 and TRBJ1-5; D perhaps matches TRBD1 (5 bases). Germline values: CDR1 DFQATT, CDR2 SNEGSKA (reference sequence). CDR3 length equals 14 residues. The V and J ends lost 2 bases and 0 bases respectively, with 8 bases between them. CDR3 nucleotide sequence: TGCAGTGCTAGACAGGGTATTAGCAATCAGCCCCAGCATTTT. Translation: CSARQGISNQPQHF.